A selection of T cell receptor beta chains follows, all from one sample in a study of OX40 agonist ivuxolimab in advanced cancers. The table came from immunoSEQ multiplex PCR; TCRdb's copy has only in-frame clones and leaves some out. In the table there are 60,000 to 75,000 clones, 80% to 90% of which are singletons. The sequencing used CD4+ or CD8+ T cells sorted from blood, collected in a trial of the OX40 agonist ivuxolimab. These receptors were taken from an adult with an advanced solid tumor such as melanoma, head and neck, liver or kidney cancer. Each CDR3 is given with its conserved first and last residue. A D gene is named only where the DNA matches it firmly.

D gene,V gene,J gene,CDR3 protein
NA,TRBV7-2,TRBJ2-7,CASSSRALYEQYF
NA,TRBV30,TRBJ1-5,CAWSYASNQPQHF
NA,TRBV9,TRBJ1-1,CASSVSQKDTEAFF
NA,TRBV18,TRBJ1-2,CASSPPVTGSYGYTF
TRBD2,TRBV7-9,TRBJ2-1,CASSSRRRLAVYNEQFF
NA,TRBV5-5,TRBJ1-2,CASSHANRVDYGYTF
NA,TRBV28,TRBJ1-2,CASNHRANYGYTF
NA,TRBV9,TRBJ2-1,CASSVATVGRDEQFF
TRBD2,TRBV30,TRBJ2-7,CAWSVGRWTVLNPGTSGYEQYF
NA,TRBV30,TRBJ2-7,CAWSVDTGIYEQYF
NA,TRBV18,TRBJ1-1,CASSQANTEAFF
NA,TRBV5-6,TRBJ1-6,CASSSREGGRGSPLHF
NA,TRBV19,TRBJ2-5,CACSVVFQETQYF
TRBD1,TRBV2,TRBJ1-5,CATQKTGDSNQPQHF
NA,TRBV19,TRBJ1-6,CASNLQPSDSPLHF
NA,TRBV5-5,TRBJ1-1,CASSYRTANLEAFF
NA,TRBV28,TRBJ1-2,CASSPWGEAYGYTF
NA,TRBV21-1,TRBJ1-2,CASSKGGGYGYTF
TRBD2,TRBV6-5,TRBJ2-2,CASGGLAGVDGELFF
TRBD1,TRBV5-5,TRBJ2-7,CASRRQGIYEQYF
TRBD1,TRBV6-1,TRBJ2-2,CASMGQGGSGELLF
TRBD1,TRBV28,TRBJ2-1,CASSRKTGRNEQFF
TRBD1,TRBV11-2,TRBJ2-7,CASSNRQGTYEQYF
TRBD1,TRBV7-2,TRBJ1-1,CASSLGTGTAKENTEAFF
TRBD1,TRBV15,TRBJ1-1,CATSSFDRGITEAFF
TRBD2,TRBV19,TRBJ2-2,CASSMYSGSGDTGELFF
TRBD2,TRBV5-1,TRBJ2-1,CASSLGTSGSSNEQFF
NA,TRBV27,TRBJ1-2,CASSVTGYGYTF
NA,TRBV6-6,TRBJ1-5,CASSREWQPQHF
NA,TRBV7-9,TRBJ1-3,CASSLEGYFSSGNTIYF
NA,TRBV7-9,TRBJ1-6,CASTRTDYSPLHF
NA,TRBV7-2,TRBJ1-1,CASSFVTEAFF
NA,TRBV6-1,TRBJ2-5,CASTLGGGHQETQYF
NA,TRBV7-2,TRBJ2-6,CASSLALSTNVLTF
TRBD1,TRBV15,TRBJ1-5,CATSRGTGTNQPQHF
NA,TRBV18,TRBJ1-1,CASSRGENTEAFF
NA,TRBV19,TRBJ1-5,CASSSRAGGSNQPQHF
NA,TRBV7-6,TRBJ2-2,CASSLAGGPNTGELFF
NA,TRBV18,TRBJ1-1,CASSLTPGGLMNTEAFF
NA,TRBV7-3,TRBJ2-7,CASSPPDSPYEQYF
TRBD1,TRBV9,TRBJ1-5,CASSGTGQSQPQHF
TRBD2,TRBV27,TRBJ2-5,CASRRGGETQYF
TRBD1,TRBV6-1,TRBJ2-3,CASSLLTGTTDTQYF
TRBD1,TRBV5-4,TRBJ1-5,CASSLAGQDRNQPQHF
NA,TRBV19,TRBJ2-2,CASTGQPNTGELFF
TRBD1,TRBV10-1,TRBJ1-1,CASSGQGTEAFF
TRBD1,TRBV6-1,TRBJ1-5,CASSEEGAFNQPQHF
NA,TRBV18,TRBJ2-3,CASSRASTDTQYF
NA,TRBV10-3,TRBJ2-2,CAIRQPLANTGELFF
NA,TRBV20-1,TRBJ2-7,CSAVALYEQYF
TRBD2,TRBV2,TRBJ2-5,CASSEQRGATFQETQYF